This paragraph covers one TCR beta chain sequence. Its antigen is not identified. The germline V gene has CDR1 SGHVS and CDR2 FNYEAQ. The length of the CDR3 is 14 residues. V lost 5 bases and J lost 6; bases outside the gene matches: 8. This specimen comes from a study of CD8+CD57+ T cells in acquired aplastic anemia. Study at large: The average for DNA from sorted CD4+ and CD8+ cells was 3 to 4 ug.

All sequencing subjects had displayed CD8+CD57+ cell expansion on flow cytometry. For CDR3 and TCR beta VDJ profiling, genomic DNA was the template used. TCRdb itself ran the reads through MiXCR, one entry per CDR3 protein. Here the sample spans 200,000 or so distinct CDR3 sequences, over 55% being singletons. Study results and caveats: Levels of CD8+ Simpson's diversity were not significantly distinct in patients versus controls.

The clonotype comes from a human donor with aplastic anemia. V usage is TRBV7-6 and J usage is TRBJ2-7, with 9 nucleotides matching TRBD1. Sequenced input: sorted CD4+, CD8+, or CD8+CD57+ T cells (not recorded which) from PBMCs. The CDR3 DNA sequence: TGTGCCAGCAGCCCGGGACAGGGTCGGTTCGAGCAGTACTTC. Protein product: CASSPGQGRFEQYF.